This entry features one TCR beta chain sequence. As yet, its antigen is unknown. This specimen belongs to a study of T cell repertoires in cytomegalovirus infection. Whole-study results and caveats: Summed public TCR beta family frequency identified CMV carriers bearing the relevant HLA.

V gave up 5 bases and J gave up 7 bases, with 20 bases separating them. The CDR3 is 15 amino acids. CDR1 LNHDA and CDR2 SQIVND come from the germline V gene (reference sequence). MiXCR, applied by TCRdb to the reads, yields one record per CDR3 protein. This table holds more than 350,000 distinct CDR3 sequences, roughly 30% found once. Material: PBMCs. The clonotype was recovered from a human donor in good health (CMV status not recorded). Some clones in this sample may be carry-over from other donors' samples. The chain employs TRBV19 and TRBJ1-2, with a possible D match to TRBD1 (5 bases). The CDR3 nucleotides are TGTGCCAGTAGTTACGAGGGGCACAATCTTGGTGGCTACACCTTC. Translation: CASSYEGHNLGGYTF.